This is a list of T cell receptor beta chains from one sample in a study of circulating and synovial CD4+ cells in juvenile arthritis. The table came from immunoSEQ multiplex PCR; TCRdb's copy has only in-frame clones and leaves some out. The sample contains tens of thousands of clones, around 93% of which appear only once. The sequenced sample was CD4+ T cells from blood. These receptors were collected from a human donor with juvenile idiopathic arthritis. CDR3s include the opening cysteine and the closing phenylalanine or tryptophan. The order of the fields is J gene, V gene, CDR3 protein.

>TRBJ2-1|TRBV10-2
CASRRTSGRNHEQFF
>TRBJ2-1|TRBV4-2
CASSQALSLADSLSYNEQFF
>TRBJ1-1|TRBV6-4
CASSDPNKDREKMNTEAFF
>TRBJ2-7|TRBV5-4
CASSGVGAGDSEQYF
>TRBJ2-1|TRBV11-2
CASSFGLAGGSEQFF
>TRBJ2-1|TRBV7-8
CASSAVLASVSYNEQFF
>TRBJ2-1|TRBV29-1
CSVRLDGRPKGEQFF
>TRBJ1-4|TRBV5-1
CASRKGDRGEKLFF
>TRBJ1-4|TRBV7-6
CASSTRPPLDRTFNEKLFF
>TRBJ2-5|TRBV27
CASSFEQKETQYF
>TRBJ1-5|TRBV27
CASRPGGGRFDQPQHF
>TRBJ2-5|TRBV15
CATSRAGQGRETQYF
>TRBJ2-1|TRBV4-1
CASSRLPGLAGVHEQFF
>TRBJ1-3|TRBV7-9
CASSTTRTGGRWRDTIYF
>TRBJ1-5|TRBV5-4
CASSLAPYQPQHF
>TRBJ2-7|TRBV29-1
CSVGQGGSYEQYF
>TRBJ1-1|TRBV12-5
CASAPNGPTPEAFF
>TRBJ1-2|TRBV9
CASSVDRDRGPVNYGYTF
>TRBJ2-1|TRBV30
CACHPPGLAGGEQFF
>TRBJ2-5|TRBV4-1
CASSQDVSVVTQYF
>TRBJ2-1|TRBV7-8
CASSLMAGPDRQFF
>TRBJ2-5|TRBV20-1
CSAAARQDF
>TRBJ2-1|TRBV28
CASSLLAGGAYNEQFF
>TRBJ1-1|TRBV21-1
CASSRRTKEGENTEAFF
>TRBJ1-1|TRBV6-5
CASRSGQVNTEAFF
>TRBJ1-3|TRBV27
CASSLSQGSTGNTIYF
>TRBJ2-7|TRBV15
CATSRDLSGVAEQYF
>TRBJ1-2|TRBV27
CASSYRDRGNYGYTF
>TRBJ2-7|TRBV7-9
CASSPGRDRAKSEQYF
>TRBJ2-1|TRBV12-1
CASSSPSGPSSYNEQFF
>TRBJ2-5|TRBV7-9
CASSPTEQETQYF
>TRBJ2-3|TRBV5-4
CASSLRLAGDTQYF
>TRBJ1-1|TRBV28
CASRTTPLNTEAFF
>TRBJ2-1|TRBV7-2
CASSLTSGDHNEQFF
>TRBJ2-2|TRBV27
CASSFGQVNTGELFF
>TRBJ2-5|TRBV5-5
CASTKSRDYQYF
>TRBJ2-7|TRBV23-1
CASNLFAGLATYEQYF
>TRBJ1-3|TRBV19
CASSHRQGSTGNTIYF
>TRBJ2-7|TRBV2
CASRTSGRAYEQYF
>TRBJ2-1|TRBV10-1
CASSESVRPPYNEQFF
>TRBJ2-7|TRBV5-1
CASSLALAGGLYEQYF
>TRBJ1-5|TRBV5-1
CASSPGGQGGRQPQHF
>TRBJ1-1|TRBV19
CASSFYRTANTEAFF
>TRBJ1-2|TRBV27
CASSPFDKGLQGYTF
>TRBJ1-6|TRBV2
CASSEMDSSSPLHF
>TRBJ2-2|TRBV9
CASSVSGLVRIPGELFF
>TRBJ2-6|TRBV27
CASSFLGANRGGNSGANVLTF
>TRBJ2-1|TRBV28
CASKTGGSYNEQFF
>TRBJ1-5|TRBV9
CASSTPGQLMDQPQHF
>TRBJ2-4|TRBV10-2
CASSERLSAWYF
>TRBJ1-3|TRBV7-8
CASSAQGSGNTIYF